The clone carrying this T cell receptor beta chain came up a few times. Sequencing was performed with immunoSEQ multiplex PCR; in TCRdb, only in-frame clones are kept and a portion is missing. This table holds tens of thousands of clones, 90% found once. The V end lost 4 bases, the J end lost 0 bases, and 13 bases lay between the germline ends. The germline CDR1 and CDR2 sequences are LGHDT and YNNKEL (reference sequence). This CDR3 is built from 16 residues. The sample belongs to a study of blood T cell repertoires in COVID-19. Overall study context: Acute and convalescent COVID-19 specimens originated in the United States, Italy and Spain.

The sequenced sample consisted of peripheral blood. The TCR originated in a woman aged 55-70 years with active COVID-19. The J gene is TRBJ2-1, the V gene TRBV3-1 (or the pseudogene TRBV3-2); TRBD2 is a possible D gene (6 bases). CDR3 residues: CASSRRSGLSYNEQFF. In DNA form, the CDR3 reads TGTGCCAGCAGCCGTAGGAGCGGGCTCTCCTACAATGAGCAGTTCTTC.